This T cell receptor (beta chain) was obtained from a study of T cells after yellow fever vaccination. Whole-study findings and limits: Post-booster reappearance was seen for most primary-vaccination clones (roughly 96% CD4, 75% to 90% CD8). The bulk population could contribute abundant contaminating clonotypes to FACS-sorted repertoires.

TCRdb processed the 5' RACE reads anew with MiXCR; each CDR3 protein has one entry. The sample includes 160,000 or so distinct CDR3 sequences, under 7.5% of them seen just once. This clonotype was detected ten times or more. No antigen is known for it. The CDR3 is 17 residues long. From germline, CDR1 is MNHEY and CDR2 SVGEGT. Trimming left V 6 bases short and J 7 bases short, with 22 bases between. The sample consisted of CD4+ T cells sorted from PBMCs, taken 5 days after the first yellow fever vaccination. This TCR derives from a man younger than 30 who received the YFV17D yellow fever vaccine. The chain is built from TRBV6-2 or TRBV6-3 and TRBJ1-6; the D is unclear. CDR3 nucleotides: TGTGCCAGCAGACCGTCCGGAGGTGCCGGAATAAATTCACCCCTCCACTTT. Protein product: CASRPSGGAGINSPLHF.